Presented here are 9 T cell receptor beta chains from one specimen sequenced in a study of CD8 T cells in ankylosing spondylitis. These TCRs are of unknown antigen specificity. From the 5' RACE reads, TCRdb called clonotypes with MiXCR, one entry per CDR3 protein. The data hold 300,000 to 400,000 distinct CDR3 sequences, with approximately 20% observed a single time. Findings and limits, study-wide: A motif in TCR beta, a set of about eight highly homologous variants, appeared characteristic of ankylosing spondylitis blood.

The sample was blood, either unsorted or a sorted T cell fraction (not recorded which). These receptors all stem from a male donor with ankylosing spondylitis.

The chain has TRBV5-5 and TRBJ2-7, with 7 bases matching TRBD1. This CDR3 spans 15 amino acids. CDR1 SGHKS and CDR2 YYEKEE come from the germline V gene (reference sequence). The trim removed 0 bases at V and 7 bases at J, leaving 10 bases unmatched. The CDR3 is CASSLVRQGSGEQYF. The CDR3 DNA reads TGTGCCAGCAGCTTGGTAAGACAGGGTTCGGGAGAGCAGTACTTC.

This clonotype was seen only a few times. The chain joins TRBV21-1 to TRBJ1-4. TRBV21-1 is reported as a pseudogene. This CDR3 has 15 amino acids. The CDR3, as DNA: TGTGCCAGCAGCAAAGGTGGTGCAACTAATGAAAAACTGTTTTTT. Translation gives CASSKGGATNEKLFF.

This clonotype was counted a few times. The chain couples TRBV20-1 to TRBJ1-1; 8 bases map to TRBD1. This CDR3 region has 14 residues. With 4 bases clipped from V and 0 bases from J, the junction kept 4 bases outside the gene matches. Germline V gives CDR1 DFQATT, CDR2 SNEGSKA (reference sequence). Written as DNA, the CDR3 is TGCAGTGCTAAACGGACAGGGTTGAACACTGAAGCTTTCTTT. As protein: CSAKRTGLNTEAFF.

Here the CDR3 DNA reads TGCGCCAGCAGCTTGGATGTGGGACAGAGCTCCTACGAGCAGTACTTC. This sequence encodes CASSLDVGQSSYEQYF. The chain links TRBV5-1 to TRBJ2-7; TRBD1 agrees at 7 bases. Germline CDR1 is SGHRS and CDR2 is YFSETQ. The CDR3 sequence is 16 residues long. Germline trimming cut 0 bases from V and 0 bases from J; bases unmatched to any gene: 6.

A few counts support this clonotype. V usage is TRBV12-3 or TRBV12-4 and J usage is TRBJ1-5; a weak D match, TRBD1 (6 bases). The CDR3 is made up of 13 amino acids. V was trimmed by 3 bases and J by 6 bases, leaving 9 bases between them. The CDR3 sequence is CASSLAGAQPQHF. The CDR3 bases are TGTGCCAGCAGTTTGGCGGGGGCTCAGCCCCAGCATTTT.

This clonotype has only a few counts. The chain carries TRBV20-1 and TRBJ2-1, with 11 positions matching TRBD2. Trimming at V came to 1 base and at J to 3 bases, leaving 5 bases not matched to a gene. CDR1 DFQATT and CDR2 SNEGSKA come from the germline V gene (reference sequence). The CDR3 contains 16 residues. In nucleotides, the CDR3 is TGCAGTGCTAGAGGCGGGACTAGCGGAAACTACAATGAGCAGTTCTTC. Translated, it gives CSARGGTSGNYNEQFF.

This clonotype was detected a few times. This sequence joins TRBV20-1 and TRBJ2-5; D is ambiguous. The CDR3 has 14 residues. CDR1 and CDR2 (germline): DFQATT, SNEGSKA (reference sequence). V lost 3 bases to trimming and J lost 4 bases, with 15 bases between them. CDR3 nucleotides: TGCAGTGCTAGGGCGATATCGGCCGTAGAGACCCAGTACTTC. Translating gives CSARAISAVETQYF.

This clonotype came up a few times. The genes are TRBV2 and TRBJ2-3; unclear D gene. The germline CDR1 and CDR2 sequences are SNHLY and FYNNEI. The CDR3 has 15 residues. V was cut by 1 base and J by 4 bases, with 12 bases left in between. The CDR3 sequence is CASSEGAPRPDTQYF. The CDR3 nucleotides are TGTGCCAGCAGTGAAGGGGCCCCCCGACCAGATACGCAGTATTTT.

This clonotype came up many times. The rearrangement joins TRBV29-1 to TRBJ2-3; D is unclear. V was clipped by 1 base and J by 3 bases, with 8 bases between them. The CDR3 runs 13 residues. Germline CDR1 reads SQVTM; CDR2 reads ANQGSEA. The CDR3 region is CSVEGPATDTQYF. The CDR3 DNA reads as TGCAGCGTTGAAGGGCCAGCAACAGATACGCAGTATTTT.